Listed here is a single T cell receptor beta chain. Time point of the sample: pretreatment peripheral blood. Patients were living with locally advanced or metastatic urothelial carcinoma. Spiked synthetic TCR analogs estimated absolute template abundance per PCR. The method was immunoSEQ multiplex PCR; TCRdb's version includes in-frame clones alone and lacks a portion of them. There are about 49,000 clones in the sample; 75% to 85% occur only once, and more than 9% lies in the top ten. The sample originates from a study of PD-L1 blockade in urothelial cancer. Study information: At 6 weeks and at 3 weeks (second dose) after treatment start, blood was analyzed. Median T cell yield per blood sample was about 150,000 cells.

The TCR originated in a man in his 70s with urothelial cancer. The material sequenced was PBMCs, taken around atezolizumab (anti-PD-L1) treatment.

The CDR3 bases are TGTGCCAGCAGCCCGGACGAGGGATATGGTGGCTACACCTTC. Amino acids: CASSPDEGYGGYTF. The gene calls are TRBV11-1 and TRBJ1-2; D not certain. V dropped 5 bases and J dropped 7 bases, with 17 bases sitting between them. The CDR3 has 14 amino acids. Germline V gene lookup returns CDR1 SGHAT and CDR2 FQDESV (reference sequence). Full variable domain (missing parts from reference TRBV11-1 and TRBJ1-2): EAEVAQSPRYKITEKSQAVAFWCDPISGHATLYWYRQILGQGPELLVQFQDESVVDDSQLPKDRFSAERLKGVDSTLKIQPAELGDSAMYLCASSPDEGYGGYTFGSGTRLTVV.